The 29 T cell receptor beta chains below all came from one sample that was sequenced in a study of blood T cell repertoires in COVID-19. The protocol was immunoSEQ multiplex PCR, while the TCRdb copy is restricted to in-frame clones and leaves out a portion. The sample has over 250,000 clones; roughly 90% are singletons. The sample taken for sequencing was peripheral blood. The origin of the receptors is a man aged 45-65 years with acute or convalescent COVID-19.

V is TRBV11-3 and J is TRBJ2-1; 8 bases line up with TRBD2. Trimming took 3 bases from V and 10 from J; bases not matched to a gene: 2. This CDR3 contains 12 residues. Germline loops: CDR1 SGHNT, CDR2 YENEEA. CDR3 DNA: TGTGCCAGCAGCTTTTCGGGGGGGGAGCAGTTCTTC. Encoded protein: CASSFSGGEQFF. Combining the CDR3 with reference TRBV11-3 and TRBJ2-1 gives the whole variable domain EAGVVQSPRYKIIEKKQPVAFWCNPISGHNTLYWYLQNLGQGPELLIRYENEEAVDDSQLPKDRFSAERLKGVDSTLKIQPAELGDSAVYLCASSFSGGEQFFGPGTRLTVL.

This chain connects TRBV7-9 to TRBJ2-5; no clear D. This CDR3 comprises 15 residues. Germline assignment: CDR1 SEHNR and CDR2 FQNEAQ (reference sequence). The V end was cut by 1 base, the J end by 4 bases, with 13 bases between. CDR3 region: CASSLDATTRETQYF. CDR3 sequence (DNA): TGTGCCAGCAGCTTAGACGCGACAACGCGAGAGACCCAGTACTTC.

The sample holds one count of this clone. V is TRBV5-1 and J is TRBJ2-7; 8 nucleotides match TRBD2. Germline trimming cut 3 bases from V and 4 bases from J; bases unmatched to any gene: 6. Per germline, CDR1 SGHRS and CDR2 YFSETQ. The CDR3 spans 14 residues. Here the CDR3 DNA reads TGCGCCAGCAGCTCCCGGGAGGGGAGATACGAGCAGTACTTC. It is translated as CASSSREGRYEQYF.

The chain recombines TRBV5-1 with TRBJ2-5; D uncertain. The CDR3 has 13 amino acids. Trimming pared 3 bases from V and 7 bases from J, leaving 13 bases between. Per germline, CDR1 SGHRS and CDR2 YFSETQ. CDR3 in amino acids: CASSSDSVGTQYF. DNA for the CDR3: TGCGCCAGCAGCTCCGACTCGGTGGGGACCCAGTACTTC.

The chain carries TRBV7-8 and TRBJ1-6, with D tentatively TRBD1 (6 bases). Germline values: CDR1 SGHVS, CDR2 FQNEAQ. The CDR3 length is 15 residues. With 0 bases removed from V and 7 bases from J, the gap between germline ends came to 10 bases. CDR3 amino acids: CASSLAAGTNSPLHF. CDR3 in DNA: TGTGCCAGCAGCTTAGCGGCAGGGACAAATTCACCCCTCCACTTT. The full variable domain, its missing parts supplied by reference TRBV7-8 and TRBJ1-6, is GAGVSQSPRYKVAKRGQDVALRCDPISGHVSLFWYQQALGQGPEFLTYFQNEAQLDKSGLPSDRFFAERPEGSVSTLKIQRTQQEDSAVYLCASSLAAGTNSPLHFGNGTRLTVT.

The chain uses TRBV9 and TRBJ2-3; unclear D gene. The germline V gene has CDR1 SGDLS and CDR2 YYNGEE. V was pared by 2 bases and J by 0 bases, with 4 bases between. This CDR3 has 13 residues. The CDR3 region is CASSVTSTDTQYF. CDR3 DNA sequence: TGTGCCAGCAGCGTGACTAGCACAGATACGCAGTATTTT. The full variable domain, with the rest looked up from reference TRBV9 and TRBJ2-3, is DSGVTQTPKHLITATGQRVTLRCSPRSGDLSVYWYQQSLDQGLQFLIQYYNGEERAKGNILERFSAQQFPDLHSELNLSSLELGDSALYFCASSVTSTDTQYFGPGTRLTVL.

The V gene is TRBV2, the J gene TRBJ2-2; D gene unclear. The CDR3 is made up of 15 amino acids. V was clipped by 6 bases and J by 0 bases, with 11 bases between them. In germline, CDR1 is SNHLY, CDR2 FYNNEI. This chain's CDR3 is CASRNGQANTGELFF. The CDR3 region has the DNA TGTGCCAGCAGAAACGGCCAGGCGAACACCGGGGAGCTGTTTTTT.

The chain uses TRBV12-3 or TRBV12-4 and TRBJ2-5; 8 bases align to TRBD1. This CDR3 has 11 residues. V lost 6 bases to trimming and J lost 13 bases; unmatched junction nucleotides: 7. CDR3 region: CASSLQGATYF. The CDR3 DNA follows: TGTGCCAGCAGCCTGCAGGGGGCCACGTACTTC.

The chain recombines TRBV18 with TRBJ1-2; TRBD1 matches 8 bases. Per germline, CDR1 KGHSH and CDR2 LQKENI. This CDR3 has 16 amino acids. V lost 0 bases and J lost 4; bases outside the gene matches: 7. The CDR3 nucleotides read TGTGCCAGCTCACCACCGGCACAGGGGGTTTCCTATGGCTACACCTTC. Residues: CASSPPAQGVSYGYTF.

The chain couples TRBV7-9 to TRBJ1-2, with D unclear. Trimming removed 4 bases from V and 2 bases from J, with 8 bases in between. Germline V CDR1 and CDR2: SEHNR, FQNEAQ (reference sequence). CDR3 length: 13 amino acids. The CDR3 DNA reads as TGTGCCAGCAGCTATGGAGGGAACTATGGCTACACCTTC. The encoded protein is CASSYGGNYGYTF.

The V call is TRBV5-1, the J call TRBJ1-4, with D perhaps matching TRBD1 (6 bases). Germline V CDR1 and CDR2: SGHRS, YFSETQ. The CDR3 runs to 15 residues. With 4 bases removed from V and 8 bases from J, the gap between germline ends came to 18 bases. The CDR3 protein is CASSDPAGDREKLFF. CDR3 sequence (DNA): TGCGCCAGCAGCGACCCAGCAGGGGACCGGGAAAAACTGTTTTTT.

This chain joins TRBV7-9 and TRBJ1-4; D is unresolved. Trimming removed 1 base at V and 4 bases at J, with 10 bases between. Per the germline V gene, CDR1 is SEHNR and CDR2 is FQNEAQ (reference sequence). The CDR3 extends over 15 amino acids. The CDR3 reads CASSLVGVYNEKLFF. In nucleotides, the CDR3 is TGTGCCAGCAGCTTAGTTGGAGTCTATAATGAAAAACTGTTTTTT.

This rearrangement joins TRBV30 to TRBJ1-4, with D possibly TRBD1 on 5 matching bases. The germline CDR1 and CDR2 sequences are GTSNPN and SVGIG (reference sequence). V lost 0 bases and J 4 bases, leaving 9 bases between the germline ends. This CDR3 contains 14 residues. The CDR3 sequence: CAWSVWGLNEKLFF. The DNA of the CDR3 is TGTGCCTGGAGTGTTTGGGGCCTTAATGAAAAACTGTTTTTT. Filled out from reference TRBV30 and TRBJ1-4, the complete variable domain reads SQTIHQWPATLVQPVGSPLSLECTVEGTSNPNLYWYRQAAGRGLQLLFYSVGIGQISSEVPQNLSASRPQDRQFILSSKKLLLSDSGFYLCAWSVWGLNEKLFFGSGTQLSVL.

This clone showed up just once. The gene calls are TRBV10-3 and TRBJ2-2; the match to TRBD2 covers 10 bases. The CDR3 is 17 amino acids. The ends lost 3 bases at V and 0 bases at J; junction bases unmatched: 4. CDR1 is ENHRY, CDR2 SYGVKD, per germline. CDR3 in amino acids: CAISDSGLAANTGELFF. In DNA, the CDR3 is TGTGCCATCAGTGACTCCGGACTAGCGGCGAACACCGGGGAGCTGTTTTTT.

This chain links TRBV19 with TRBJ2-2, with D uncertain. Germline loops: CDR1 LNHDA, CDR2 SQIVND (reference sequence). The CDR3 is made up of 14 amino acids. V shed 10 bases and J shed 1 base, with 13 bases lying between them. CDR3 nucleotides: TGTGCCACCAAAGTGCAGGAGAACACCGGGGAGCTGTTTTTT. Protein: CATKVQENTGELFF. Variable domain in full (rest from reference TRBV19 and TRBJ2-2): DGGITQSPKYLFRKEGQNVTLSCEQNLNHDAMYWYRQDPGQGLRLIYYSQIVNDFQKGDIAEGYSVSREKKESFPLTVTSAQKNPTAFYLCATKVQENTGELFFGEGSRLTVL.

V gene TRBV7-9 combines with J gene TRBJ2-7; a possible D gene is TRBD2 (6 bases). Trimming stripped 3 bases from V and 1 base from J, with 13 bases between. The CDR3 loop spans 15 amino acids. Per germline, CDR1 SEHNR and CDR2 FQNEAQ (reference sequence). The CDR3 region is CASSLIPAGSYEQYF. CDR3 bases: TGTGCCAGCAGCTTGATACCGGCGGGGTCCTACGAGCAGTACTTC.

This rearrangement joins TRBV7-9 to TRBJ2-1, with 12 bases aligning to TRBD2. Germline lookup yields CDR1 SEHNR and CDR2 FQNEAQ (reference sequence). The CDR3 sequence is 15 residues long. The junction had 5 bases not matched to a gene; V was cut back by 1 base and J by 10 bases. CDR3 sequence reads: CASSLGLAGDMEQFF. DNA of the CDR3: TGTGCCAGCAGCTTAGGACTAGCGGGGGACATGGAGCAGTTCTTC. The whole variable domain, remainder taken from reference TRBV7-9 and TRBJ2-1, is DTGVSQNPRHKITKRGQNVTFRCDPISEHNRLYWYRQTLGQGPEFLTYFQNEAQLEKSRLLSDRFSAERPKGSFSTLEIQRTEQGDSAMYLCASSLGLAGDMEQFFGPGTRLTVL.

This clone turned up a few times. This specimen includes other DNA sequences encoding the same CDR3. The chain combines TRBV29-1 with TRBJ2-7, with D possibly matching TRBD2 (5 bases). Trimming left V 6 bases short and J 1 base short, with 10 bases between. CDR3 length: 12 residues. CDR1 and CDR2 (germline): SQVTM, ANQGSEA. As DNA, the CDR3 is TGCAGCGTGACCGGGATTTCCTACGAGCAGTACTTC. Translation: CSVTGISYEQYF.

This chain uses TRBV4-2 with TRBJ2-7; 10 bases are shared with TRBD1. V shed 0 bases, J shed 5 bases, and the junction held 4 bases outside the gene matches. This CDR3 spans 15 amino acids. Germline assignment: CDR1 LGHNA and CDR2 YNFKEQ. CDR3 in DNA: TGTGCCAGCAGCCAAGATGGGACAGGGGTTGACGAGCAGTACTTC. The encoded protein is CASSQDGTGVDEQYF.

The chain links TRBV21-1 to TRBJ2-1; TRBD1, the D gene given by the table, was not confirmed from the DNA. TRBV21-1 is a pseudogene segment. This CDR3 spans 14 amino acids. This CDR3 reads CAGLDRVGDNEQFF. CDR3 in DNA: TGTGCCGGCCTTGACAGGGTAGGGGACAATGAGCAGTTCTTC.

The rearrangement uses TRBV9 and TRBJ1-2; tentatively, D is TRBD1 (5 bases). Trimming took 0 bases from V and 4 from J, leaving 13 bases between them. The CDR3 is 15 residues long. Germline lookup yields CDR1 SGDLS and CDR2 YYNGEE. This CDR3 is CASSVDPGLSYGYTF. The CDR3 nucleotides read TGTGCCAGCAGCGTAGACCCAGGGCTAAGCTATGGCTACACCTTC.

V is TRBV6-1 and J is TRBJ1-2; 8 nucleotides align to TRBD1. Per germline, CDR1 MNHNS and CDR2 SASEGT. The V segment lost 4 bases and the J segment 1 base; nucleotides outside the gene matches: 11. CDR3 length equals 17 residues. The CDR3 nucleotides read TGTGCCAGCAGTGTGTTTAGGACAGGGCCATTTAACTATGGCTACACCTTC. Amino acid sequence: CASSVFRTGPFNYGYTF.

The chain is built from TRBV5-4 and TRBJ2-3; D perhaps matches TRBD2 (7 bases). This CDR3 is built from 15 residues. Deletions cut 2 bases from V and 1 base from J, with 11 bases between. The germline CDR1 and CDR2 sequences are SGHNT and YYREEE (reference sequence). In DNA form, the CDR3 reads TGTGCCAGCAGCTTCCCGGGGGGCCGCACAGATACGCAGTATTTT. This sequence encodes CASSFPGGRTDTQYF.

The J gene is TRBJ1-2, the V gene TRBV2; unclear D gene. Trimming removed 4 bases from V and 2 bases from J, with 5 bases in between. CDR3 length: 12 amino acids. The germline V gene has CDR1 SNHLY and CDR2 FYNNEI. The CDR3, as DNA: TGTGCCAGCAGTGCGGAGAACTATGGCTACACCTTC. Translated, it gives CASSAENYGYTF.

This clone was recorded only once. CDR3: CASALAGSGELFF. The CDR3, as DNA: TGTGCTAGTGCCTTGGCAGGGTCCGGGGAGCTGTTTTTT. V is TRBV12-5 and J is TRBJ2-2; tentatively, D is TRBD1 (5 bases). The CDR3 length is 13 residues. V lost 7 bases, J lost 6 bases, and 12 bases lay in between. Per the germline V gene, CDR1 is LGHNT and CDR2 is FRNRAP.

As to this clone: Other DNA sequences in the sample encode the same CDR3. The J gene is TRBJ1-1, the V gene TRBV6-5, with D maybe TRBD1 (5 bases). This CDR3 is built from 12 residues. The germline CDR1 and CDR2 sequences are MNHEY and SVGAGI. The germline V and J ends were trimmed by 5 bases and 5 bases, with 9 bases remaining between them. CDR3 sequence: CASSRGGTEAFF. The CDR3 DNA sequence: TGTGCCAGCAGTAGGGGAGGGACTGAAGCTTTCTTT.

The table lists this clone with a few counts. CDR3 DNA sequence: TGTGCCAGCAGCTCCGGGAGGGGCGGCACCGGGGAGCTGTTTTTT. It is translated as CASSSGRGGTGELFF. The V call is TRBV14, the J call TRBJ2-2; 8 nucleotides line up with TRBD2. This CDR3 comprises 15 residues. Germline-derived CDR1 and CDR2 are SGHDN and FVKESK. Losses at the gene ends were 5 bases for V and 4 bases for J; bases not matched to a gene: 6.

The chain is built from TRBV24-1 and TRBJ2-1, with 7 bases lining up with TRBD1. The CDR3 contains 15 residues. The ends lost 5 bases at V and 5 bases at J; junction bases unmatched: 8. Germline CDR1 reads KGHDR; CDR2 reads SFDVKD. CDR3 residues: CATSATTGPDNEQFF. The CDR3 coding sequence is TGTGCCACCAGTGCCACGACAGGGCCCGACAATGAGCAGTTCTTC.

The CDR3, as DNA: TGTGCCAGCAGCATACCGGGACAGGGCCCCACCGGGGAGCTGTTTTTT. Protein product: CASSIPGQGPTGELFF. The chain has TRBV7-3 and TRBJ2-2; 9 bases align to TRBD1. After removal of 5 bases from V and 4 bases from J, the junction contained 8 bases not matched to a gene. The CDR3 runs 16 residues. CDR1 and CDR2 from the germline V gene are SGHTA and FQGTGA. Using reference TRBV7-3 and TRBJ2-2 for the parts outside the CDR3, the full variable domain is GAGVSQTPSNKVTEKGKYVELRCDPISGHTALYWYRQSLGQGPEFLIYFQGTGAADDSGLPNDRFFAVRPEGSVSTLKIQRTERGDSAVYLCASSIPGQGPTGELFFGEGSRLTVL.